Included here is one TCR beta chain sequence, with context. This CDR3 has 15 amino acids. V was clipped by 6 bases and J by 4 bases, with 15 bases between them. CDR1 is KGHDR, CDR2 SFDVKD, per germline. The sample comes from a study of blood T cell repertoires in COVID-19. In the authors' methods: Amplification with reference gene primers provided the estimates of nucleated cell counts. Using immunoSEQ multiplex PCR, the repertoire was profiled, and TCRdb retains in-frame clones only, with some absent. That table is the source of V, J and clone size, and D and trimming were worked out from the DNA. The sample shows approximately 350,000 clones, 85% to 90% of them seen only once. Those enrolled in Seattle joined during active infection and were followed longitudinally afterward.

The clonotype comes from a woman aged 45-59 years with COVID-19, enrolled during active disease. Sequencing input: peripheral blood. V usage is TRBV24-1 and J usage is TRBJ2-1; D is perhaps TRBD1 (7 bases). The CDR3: CATSPRGAGYNEQFF. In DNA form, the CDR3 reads TGTGCCACCAGTCCCAGGGGGGCGGGTTACAATGAGCAGTTCTTC.